The rows below give T cell receptor beta chains drawn from one sample of a study of control samples from healthy donors and cancer patients. Only in-frame clones appear in the TCRdb table, and some are missing; sequencing was by immunoSEQ multiplex PCR. Of roughly 220,000 clones listed, around 94% were seen once; the top ten hold about 1.6%. The specimen was blood. These receptors all come from a middle-aged man in good health. CDR3s include the opening cysteine and the closing phenylalanine or tryptophan. The order of the fields is V gene, J gene, CDR3 protein.

V gene: TRBV5-1
J gene: TRBJ1-3
CDR3 protein: CASSLVPGHNTIYF

V gene: TRBV30
J gene: TRBJ1-6
CDR3 protein: CAQARPGSPLHF

V gene: TRBV28
J gene: TRBJ2-4
CDR3 protein: CASGRSKNIQYF

V gene: TRBV6-1
J gene: TRBJ1-2
CDR3 protein: CASSEPGSYGYTF

V gene: TRBV14
J gene: TRBJ2-1
CDR3 protein: CASSPNRGDEQFF

V gene: TRBV7-2
J gene: TRBJ2-3
CDR3 protein: CASSLAWGLFTDTQYF

V gene: TRBV29-1
J gene: TRBJ2-5
CDR3 protein: CSVRQQKGETQYF

V gene: TRBV9
J gene: TRBJ2-2
CDR3 protein: CASSVGEWPGQGRPDANTGELFF

V gene: TRBV3-1/TRBV3-2
J gene: TRBJ2-2
CDR3 protein: CASSQAGRGPTGELFF

V gene: TRBV29-1
J gene: TRBJ2-1
CDR3 protein: CSAGAWGNEQFF

V gene: TRBV3-1/TRBV3-2
J gene: TRBJ2-3
CDR3 protein: CASSGRQGRTDTQYF

V gene: TRBV6-2/TRBV6-3
J gene: TRBJ1-3
CDR3 protein: CASSWVGNTIYF

V gene: TRBV12-3/TRBV12-4
J gene: TRBJ1-5
CDR3 protein: CASSLTGNQPQHF

V gene: TRBV5-1
J gene: TRBJ1-1
CDR3 protein: CASSLFSNTEAFF

V gene: TRBV5-4
J gene: TRBJ1-2
CDR3 protein: CASSFRPGQTDYGYTF

V gene: TRBV11-2
J gene: TRBJ2-3
CDR3 protein: CASSLWRTTTDTQYF

V gene: TRBV11-3
J gene: TRBJ1-1
CDR3 protein: CASSPGTGGAGTEAFF

V gene: TRBV18
J gene: TRBJ2-1
CDR3 protein: CASSPPSGLAGGNEQFF

V gene: TRBV27
J gene: TRBJ1-2
CDR3 protein: CASSLSRDSYGYTF

V gene: TRBV10-3
J gene: TRBJ1-2
CDR3 protein: CAISESTGGHYGYTF

V gene: TRBV6-5
J gene: TRBJ1-2
CDR3 protein: CASRDYGVGGYTF

V gene: TRBV19
J gene: TRBJ1-6
CDR3 protein: CASSIDYRRGPSPLHF

V gene: TRBV5-4
J gene: TRBJ1-1
CDR3 protein: CASSPQGSNTEAFF

V gene: TRBV5-1
J gene: TRBJ2-2
CDR3 protein: CASSLEAAANTGELFF

V gene: TRBV3-1/TRBV3-2
J gene: TRBJ1-2
CDR3 protein: CASRYRGRDGYTF

V gene: TRBV6-2/TRBV6-3
J gene: TRBJ2-7
CDR3 protein: CASSYPPPGEGSEQYF

V gene: TRBV5-1
J gene: TRBJ1-3
CDR3 protein: CASSRGPRGGSGNTIYF

V gene: TRBV5-4
J gene: TRBJ2-7
CDR3 protein: CASSRDSGYEQYF

V gene: TRBV7-9
J gene: TRBJ2-2
CDR3 protein: CASSPRQGTGELFF

V gene: TRBV3-1/TRBV3-2
J gene: TRBJ1-2
CDR3 protein: CASSQGAENGYTF

V gene: TRBV5-6
J gene: TRBJ1-2
CDR3 protein: CASSFDTPSYTF

V gene: TRBV27
J gene: TRBJ1-1
CDR3 protein: CASSGVGEAFF

V gene: TRBV7-7
J gene: TRBJ2-1
CDR3 protein: CASSATSGGAYSEQFF

V gene: TRBV4-3
J gene: TRBJ1-3
CDR3 protein: CASSQVHSDSYSGNTIYF

V gene: TRBV6-1
J gene: TRBJ1-3
CDR3 protein: CASSELGRGRSTIYF

V gene: TRBV3-1/TRBV3-2
J gene: TRBJ1-2
CDR3 protein: CASSQQGGGGYTF

V gene: TRBV28
J gene: TRBJ1-5
CDR3 protein: CASSTGSNQPQHF

V gene: TRBV5-8
J gene: TRBJ1-1
CDR3 protein: CASSFNWGTEAFF

V gene: TRBV6-6
J gene: TRBJ1-2
CDR3 protein: CASSPSGNNYGYTF

V gene: TRBV29-1
J gene: TRBJ1-2
CDR3 protein: CSVEVRTEGYTF

V gene: TRBV5-1
J gene: TRBJ1-6
CDR3 protein: CASSLVGQGPNSPLHF

V gene: TRBV20-1
J gene: TRBJ2-2
CDR3 protein: CSASLTRRDTGELFF

V gene: TRBV24-1
J gene: TRBJ2-5
CDR3 protein: CATSEGARPEQETQYF

V gene: TRBV18
J gene: TRBJ1-2
CDR3 protein: CASSQTFGDYGYTF

V gene: TRBV3-1/TRBV3-2
J gene: TRBJ1-1
CDR3 protein: CASSQDGGDTEAFF

V gene: TRBV2
J gene: TRBJ2-4
CDR3 protein: CASNERGTKNIQYF

V gene: TRBV9
J gene: TRBJ2-3
CDR3 protein: CASSVVWSGGRTDTQYF

V gene: TRBV5-5
J gene: TRBJ1-2
CDR3 protein: CASSLGLGVYYGYTF

V gene: TRBV6-5
J gene: TRBJ1-3
CDR3 protein: CASSWESGNTIYF

V gene: TRBV19
J gene: TRBJ1-2
CDR3 protein: CASSISSAGGIYGYTF